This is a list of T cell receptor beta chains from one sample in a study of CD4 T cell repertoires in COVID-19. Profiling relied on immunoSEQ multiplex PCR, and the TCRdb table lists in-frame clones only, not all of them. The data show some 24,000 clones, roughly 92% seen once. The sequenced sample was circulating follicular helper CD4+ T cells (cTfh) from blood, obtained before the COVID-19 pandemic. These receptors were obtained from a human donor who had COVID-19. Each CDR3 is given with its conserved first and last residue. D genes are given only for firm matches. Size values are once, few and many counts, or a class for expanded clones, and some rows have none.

CDR3nt: TGTGCCTGGATTCTCGACAGAGCCCTCAGAGCTAACTATGGCTACACCTTC
CDR3aa: CAWILDRALRANYGYTF
len: 17
abundance: -
d_gene: -
v_gene: TRBV30
j_gene: TRBJ1-2

CDR3nt: TGTGCCAGCGCGCTAGCAGAAGCCAAAAACATTCAGTACTTC
CDR3aa: CASALAEAKNIQYF
len: 14
abundance: -
d_gene: -
v_gene: TRBV7-2
j_gene: TRBJ2-4

CDR3nt: TGTGCCAGCAGTTTAAGGCTAGCGGGATCCGCAGATACGCAGTATTTT
CDR3aa: CASSLRLAGSADTQYF
len: 16
abundance: -
d_gene: TRBD2
v_gene: TRBV27
j_gene: TRBJ2-3

CDR3nt: TGTGCCAGCAGCCCAACAGGGGAAGAGCAGTTCTTC
CDR3aa: CASSPTGEEQFF
len: 12
abundance: -
d_gene: TRBD1
v_gene: TRBV11-3
j_gene: TRBJ2-1

CDR3nt: TGTGCCAGCAGCCCCGCGGACACGAGGAGTACCTACGAGCAGTACTTC
CDR3aa: CASSPADTRSTYEQYF
len: 16
abundance: -
d_gene: -
v_gene: TRBV5-4
j_gene: TRBJ2-7

CDR3nt: TGTGCCAGCTTCGGTCAGGCTCCGTCCGAGCAGTACTTC
CDR3aa: CASFGQAPSEQYF
len: 13
abundance: -
d_gene: -
v_gene: TRBV11-2
j_gene: TRBJ2-7

CDR3nt: TGTGCCAGCAGGGGCCCCGGCAGCACAGATACGCAGTATTTT
CDR3aa: CASRGPGSTDTQYF
len: 14
abundance: -
d_gene: -
v_gene: TRBV7-8
j_gene: TRBJ2-3

CDR3nt: TGTGCCAGCACCCCGACTAACCCCTACTCCTACAATGAGCAGTTCTTC
CDR3aa: CASTPTNPYSYNEQFF
len: 16
abundance: -
d_gene: -
v_gene: TRBV28
j_gene: TRBJ2-1

CDR3nt: TGTGCCAGTAGTTTGGCATTGAACACTGAAGCTTTCTTT
CDR3aa: CASSLALNTEAFF
len: 13
abundance: -
d_gene: -
v_gene: TRBV19
j_gene: TRBJ1-1

CDR3nt: TGTGCCAGCAGCGTCCAAGGGGGCACCAAAACTTATGGCTACACCTTC
CDR3aa: CASSVQGGTKTYGYTF
len: 16
abundance: -
d_gene: TRBD1
v_gene: TRBV9
j_gene: TRBJ1-2

CDR3nt: TGTGCCACCCGCCTAGGGACAGGGAAGGCCGAGCAGTACTTC
CDR3aa: CATRLGTGKAEQYF
len: 14
abundance: -
d_gene: TRBD1
v_gene: TRBV27
j_gene: TRBJ2-7

CDR3nt: TGTGCCAGCGCGGGGGTGGGGCCCTACAATGAGCAGTTCTTC
CDR3aa: CASAGVGPYNEQFF
len: 14
abundance: -
d_gene: TRBD2
v_gene: TRBV6-5
j_gene: TRBJ2-1

CDR3nt: TGCAGCGTTGTGGCGGGTTACAATGAGCAGTTCTTC
CDR3aa: CSVVAGYNEQFF
len: 12
abundance: few
d_gene: -
v_gene: TRBV29-1
j_gene: TRBJ2-1

CDR3nt: TGTGCCAGTAGTCTCTCGGGGAGGACTAATGAAAAACTGTTTTTT
CDR3aa: CASSLSGRTNEKLFF
len: 15
abundance: -
d_gene: -
v_gene: TRBV19
j_gene: TRBJ1-4

CDR3nt: TGCGCCAGCAGCTCTTCGGGGGGACTAGCGGGGTCCTACAATGAGCAGTTCTTC
CDR3aa: CASSSSGGLAGSYNEQFF
len: 18
abundance: -
d_gene: TRBD2
v_gene: TRBV5-1
j_gene: TRBJ2-1

CDR3nt: TGTGCCAGCTCACCCGATGGGACAGGGCAAAAGCAGTACTTC
CDR3aa: CASSPDGTGQKQYF
len: 14
abundance: -
d_gene: TRBD1
v_gene: TRBV18
j_gene: TRBJ2-7

CDR3nt: TGTGCCAGCAGTCGACAGGGTGATGGCTACACCTTC
CDR3aa: CASSRQGDGYTF
len: 12
abundance: -
d_gene: TRBD1
v_gene: TRBV2
j_gene: TRBJ1-2

CDR3nt: TGCGCCAGCAGCACCAGGGCCCAAGGGGATACGCAGTATTTT
CDR3aa: CASSTRAQGDTQYF
len: 14
abundance: once
d_gene: -
v_gene: TRBV4-1
j_gene: TRBJ2-3

CDR3nt: TGTGCCAGCAGCGCCGGGACAGGGGGATACAATCAGCCCCAGCATTTT
CDR3aa: CASSAGTGGYNQPQHF
len: 16
abundance: -
d_gene: TRBD1
v_gene: TRBV5-6
j_gene: TRBJ1-5

CDR3nt: TGTGCCAGCCTACGATCGGGACAATTAAATGAGCAGTTCTTC
CDR3aa: CASLRSGQLNEQFF
len: 14
abundance: -
d_gene: -
v_gene: TRBV28
j_gene: TRBJ2-1

CDR3nt: TGTGCCAGCGGGCGGGGGGGGAACGGAGAGACCCAGTACTTC
CDR3aa: CASGRGGNGETQYF
len: 14
abundance: -
d_gene: TRBD2
v_gene: TRBV11-2
j_gene: TRBJ2-5

CDR3nt: TGCGCCAGCAGCCCAGCCCCCCGGGCCGGGGACATTCAGTACTTC
CDR3aa: CASSPAPRAGDIQYF
len: 15
abundance: -
d_gene: -
v_gene: TRBV4-1
j_gene: TRBJ2-4

CDR3nt: TGTGCCAGCAGTTTAGGGCCCTCGAAAGGGGGCGAAAAACTGTTTTTT
CDR3aa: CASSLGPSKGGEKLFF
len: 16
abundance: -
d_gene: TRBD1
v_gene: TRBV27
j_gene: TRBJ1-4

CDR3nt: TGTGCCAGCTCACCTTCGGGGGGCTCCTACGAGCAGTACTTC
CDR3aa: CASSPSGGSYEQYF
len: 14
abundance: -
d_gene: TRBD2
v_gene: TRBV18
j_gene: TRBJ2-7

CDR3nt: TGCGCCAGCAGCCGGACTAGCGGGAGTGGCAATGAGCAGTTCTTC
CDR3aa: CASSRTSGSGNEQFF
len: 15
abundance: -
d_gene: TRBD2
v_gene: TRBV5-1
j_gene: TRBJ2-1

CDR3nt: TGCGCCAGCAGCCAAGCTTACGGACAGGCCCAAGAGACCCAGTACTTC
CDR3aa: CASSQAYGQAQETQYF
len: 16
abundance: -
d_gene: TRBD1
v_gene: TRBV4-1
j_gene: TRBJ2-5

CDR3nt: TGTGCCAGCAGCTTTGGGACTAGCGGGGCCCAAGAGACCCAGTACTTC
CDR3aa: CASSFGTSGAQETQYF
len: 16
abundance: -
d_gene: TRBD2
v_gene: TRBV7-7
j_gene: TRBJ2-5

CDR3nt: TGCGCCAGCAGCTCCCCACAGGGATCCTCCGGCTACACCTTC
CDR3aa: CASSSPQGSSGYTF
len: 14
abundance: -
d_gene: -
v_gene: TRBV5-1
j_gene: TRBJ1-2

CDR3nt: TGCGCTCGTTCCGGGACAGGGAATAATGAGCAGTTCTTC
CDR3aa: CARSGTGNNEQFF
len: 13
abundance: -
d_gene: TRBD1
v_gene: TRBV7-9
j_gene: TRBJ2-1

CDR3nt: TGTGCCAGCAGCGGAGGGGAGGGGTACGAGCAGTACTTC
CDR3aa: CASSGGEGYEQYF
len: 13
abundance: -
d_gene: TRBD2
v_gene: TRBV7-2
j_gene: TRBJ2-7

CDR3nt: TGTGCCAGCAGCCCGACAGGGGACGGTGGCTACACCTTC
CDR3aa: CASSPTGDGGYTF
len: 13
abundance: -
d_gene: TRBD1
v_gene: TRBV6-4
j_gene: TRBJ1-2

CDR3nt: TGTGCCAGCAGCGGACAGGGGGCGAAGGAGCCCCAGCATTTT
CDR3aa: CASSGQGAKEPQHF
len: 14
abundance: -
d_gene: TRBD1
v_gene: TRBV6-5
j_gene: TRBJ1-5

CDR3nt: TGTGCCAGCAGCCAACGGACAGGGACGAGTCAAGAGACCCAGTACTTC
CDR3aa: CASSQRTGTSQETQYF
len: 16
abundance: -
d_gene: TRBD1
v_gene: TRBV4-2
j_gene: TRBJ2-5

CDR3nt: TGTGCCAGCAGTGAGTCCCTAGGTCGTTCACCCCTCCACTTT
CDR3aa: CASSESLGRSPLHF
len: 14
abundance: -
d_gene: -
v_gene: TRBV6-1
j_gene: TRBJ1-6

CDR3nt: TGCGCCAGTAGGACAGACAGCAATCAGCCCCAGCATTTT
CDR3aa: CASRTDSNQPQHF
len: 13
abundance: -
d_gene: -
v_gene: TRBV5-1
j_gene: TRBJ1-5

CDR3nt: TGCGCCAGCAGCTTGGGGACTCCTAGTGGAAACACCATATATTTT
CDR3aa: CASSLGTPSGNTIYF
len: 15
abundance: once
d_gene: -
v_gene: TRBV5-1
j_gene: TRBJ1-3

CDR3nt: TGCGCCAGCAGCTTTGGGACTAGCGGAACCCTAAGGGAGCAGTACTTC
CDR3aa: CASSFGTSGTLREQYF
len: 16
abundance: -
d_gene: TRBD2
v_gene: TRBV5-1
j_gene: TRBJ2-7

CDR3nt: TGTGCCAGCAGTTACTCATCTGCAACTAATGAAAAACTGTTTTTT
CDR3aa: CASSYSSATNEKLFF
len: 15
abundance: -
d_gene: -
v_gene: TRBV6-5
j_gene: TRBJ1-4

CDR3nt: TGTGCCTGGAGCGGAGGGGGCGGGGGAAACACCATATATTTT
CDR3aa: CAWSGGGGGNTIYF
len: 14
abundance: -
d_gene: TRBD1
v_gene: TRBV30
j_gene: TRBJ1-3

CDR3nt: TGTGCCAGCAGTCCAGGGGGGACGGGAACCTACGAGCAGTACTTC
CDR3aa: CASSPGGTGTYEQYF
len: 15
abundance: -
d_gene: -
v_gene: TRBV6-4
j_gene: TRBJ2-7

CDR3nt: TGTGCCAGCAGCTTAAAGAGTCGAGGGCTCGGAAACACCATATATTTT
CDR3aa: CASSLKSRGLGNTIYF
len: 16
abundance: -
d_gene: -
v_gene: TRBV7-2
j_gene: TRBJ1-3

CDR3nt: TGTGCCAGCACCCAGATCCTTTCTGGGGCCAACGTCCTGACTTTC
CDR3aa: CASTQILSGANVLTF
len: 15
abundance: once
d_gene: -
v_gene: TRBV7-2
j_gene: TRBJ2-6

CDR3nt: TGTGCCAGCAGTTTATCGGGACAGGGGGTTGAAAAACTGTTTTTT
CDR3aa: CASSLSGQGVEKLFF
len: 15
abundance: -
d_gene: TRBD1
v_gene: TRBV28
j_gene: TRBJ1-4

CDR3nt: TGTGCCTGGAGTTCAGGGCCTGGAAACACCATATATTTT
CDR3aa: CAWSSGPGNTIYF
len: 13
abundance: -
d_gene: -
v_gene: TRBV30
j_gene: TRBJ1-3